The 25 T cell receptor beta chains below all came from one sample that was sequenced in a study of blood T cell repertoires in COVID-19. Clones were read by immunoSEQ multiplex PCR, and TCRdb kept only the in-frame ones, dropping some. The sample records approximately 150,000 clones, nearly 90% being singletons. The sequenced material came from peripheral blood. The receptors shown here come from a man aged 65 to 79 with acute or convalescent COVID-19.

The chain couples TRBV9 to TRBJ2-5; no firm D call. V was trimmed by 4 bases and J by 5 bases, leaving 12 bases between them. Germline assignment: CDR1 SGDLS and CDR2 YYNGEE. This CDR3 has 13 residues. Here the CDR3 reads CASSTGAQETQYF. The CDR3 DNA reads TGTGCCAGCAGCACCGGAGCTCAGGAGACCCAGTACTTC.

The chain recombines TRBV19 with TRBJ1-2, with 7 bases lining up with TRBD1. This CDR3 has 14 amino acids. Trimming cost V 5 bases and J 7 bases; bases outside gene matches: 10. From germline, CDR1 is LNHDA and CDR2 SQIVND (reference sequence). The CDR3 sequence is CASSFQGVRTGYTF. The CDR3, as DNA: TGTGCCAGTAGTTTTCAGGGGGTTCGGACTGGCTACACCTTC. The full variable domain, in which reference TRBV19 and TRBJ1-2 provide the parts outside the CDR3, is DGGITQSPKYLFRKEGQNVTLSCEQNLNHDAMYWYRQDPGQGLRLIYYSQIVNDFQKGDIAEGYSVSREKKESFPLTVTSAQKNPTAFYLCASSFQGVRTGYTFGSGTRLTVV.

This chain joins TRBV18 and TRBJ1-1; 10 positions agree with TRBD1. J gave up 5 bases and V 3 bases, and 3 bases lay outside the gene matches. Germline V gene sequence: CDR1 KGHSH, CDR2 LQKENI. This CDR3 has 14 amino acids. The CDR3 loop reads CASSPGQGTTEAFF. The CDR3 DNA reads TGTGCCAGCTCACCGGGACAGGGGACGACTGAAGCTTTCTTT.

The genes are TRBV19 and TRBJ1-1, with 7 bases aligning to TRBD1. The CDR3 is 16 residues long. CDR1 is LNHDA and CDR2 is SQIVND in the germline V gene (reference sequence). The trim removed 4 bases at V and 6 bases at J, leaving 14 bases unmatched. The CDR3 coding sequence is TGTGCCAGTAGTACCCGACAGGGTCGAGGGGTCCCTGAAGCTTTCTTT. Translated, it gives CASSTRQGRGVPEAFF.

This rearrangement joins TRBV12-3 or TRBV12-4 to TRBJ1-3; the D is unclear. The CDR3 extends over 13 amino acids. The V end was cut by 6 bases, the J end by 1 base, with 7 bases between. This CDR3 reads CASSLTSGNTIYF. The CDR3 DNA is TGTGCCAGCAGCCTAACGTCTGGAAACACCATATATTTT.

This clone was seen more than once but under ten times. This chain connects TRBV18 to TRBJ1-4; possibly TRBD1 for D (6 bases). V was pared by 2 bases and J by 6 bases, with 10 bases between. CDR1 and CDR2 (germline): KGHSH, LQKENI. This CDR3 has 14 residues. In DNA, the CDR3 is TGTGCCAGCTCACCAAACAGGGTTGATGAAAAACTGTTTTTT. Encoded protein: CASSPNRVDEKLFF.

The rearrangement uses TRBV9 and TRBJ2-1; D gene uncertain. The CDR3 runs to 14 residues. Germline V lookup: CDR1 SGDLS, CDR2 YYNGEE. Trimming left V 0 bases short and J 6 bases short, with 10 bases between. CDR3 protein: CASSVVTAGNEQFF. The DNA for the CDR3 is TGTGCCAGCAGCGTAGTGACTGCCGGCAATGAGCAGTTCTTC.

Of note for this clone: The same CDR3 arises from other DNA sequences in this sample as well. The rearrangement links TRBV20-1 to TRBJ2-4; D ambiguous. Between the trimmed V and J ends, which lost 3 bases and 8 bases, there was a span of 11 bases. The CDR3 sequence is 12 residues long. Germline V CDR1 and CDR2: DFQATT, SNEGSKA (reference sequence). The CDR3 spells CSASPRPDIQYF. CDR3 coding DNA: TGCAGTGCTAGTCCGCGGCCGGACATTCAGTACTTC.

The chain carries TRBV6-2 or TRBV6-3 and TRBJ1-5; the D gene is possibly TRBD1 (5 bases). The CDR3 runs to 16 residues. V lost 2 bases and J lost 3, with 14 bases in between. CDR1 is MNHEY, CDR2 SVGEGT, per germline. CDR3 loop: CASSYLRGTLNQPQHF. In nucleotides, the CDR3 is TGTGCCAGCAGTTACCTTCGGGGGACCCTCAATCAGCCCCAGCATTTT.

The CDR3 here is CASSPNTGGENTEAFF. The DNA of the CDR3 is TGTGCCAGCAGCCCCAATACAGGGGGCGAGAACACTGAAGCTTTCTTT. The V gene is TRBV7-3, the J gene TRBJ1-1; the match to TRBD1 covers 9 bases. Germline loops: CDR1 SGHTA, CDR2 FQGTGA. CDR3 length: 16 residues. V dropped 5 bases and J dropped 1; count of bases not matched to a gene: 8.

The rearrangement uses TRBV28 and TRBJ1-2; 7 positions agree with TRBD1. The CDR3 loop spans 14 amino acids. V shed 6 bases, J shed 3 bases, and the junction held 7 bases outside the gene matches. The germline V gene has CDR1 MDHEN and CDR2 SYDVKM. In DNA form, the CDR3 reads TGTGCCAGCAGGGGGGGACAGTGGGACTATGGCTACACCTTC. The encoded protein is CASRGGQWDYGYTF.

There are a few counts of this clone. The rearrangement links TRBV7-3 to TRBJ2-1; D call uncertain. Trimming cost V 8 bases and J 5 bases, with 13 bases left between them. This CDR3 is built from 13 residues. Germline V lookup: CDR1 SGHTA, CDR2 FQGTGA. CDR3 in amino acids: CASSREVNNEQFF. The CDR3 DNA sequence: TGTGCCAGCTCTCGTGAGGTAAACAATGAGCAGTTCTTC.

This chain joins TRBV6-5 and TRBJ2-2; weak D call: TRBD2 (6 bases). This CDR3 contains 14 residues. V gave up 6 bases and J gave up 4 bases, with 12 bases separating them. Germline values: CDR1 MNHEY, CDR2 SVGAGI. CDR3 in DNA: TGTGCCAGCAGGCTGGGGGGAGTCACCGGGGAGCTGTTTTTT. This translates into CASRLGGVTGELFF.

The rearrangement links TRBV19 to TRBJ1-5; perhaps TRBD1 as D (6 bases). The CDR3 totals 16 residues. Germline CDR1 is LNHDA and CDR2 is SQIVND (reference sequence). V was cut by 3 bases and J by 3 bases, with 15 bases left in between. The CDR3 DNA sequence: TGTGCCAGTAGTATTAGTCGGCAGGGGATCAATCAGCCCCAGCATTTT. Its protein product is CASSISRQGINQPQHF.

This chain connects TRBV21-1 to TRBJ1-4; the table's D gene call, TRBD1, was not cross checked with the DNA. TRBV21-1 is noted as a pseudogene. The CDR3 extends over 16 amino acids. The CDR3 reads CASSSLRGHTNEKLFF. The CDR3 DNA is TGTGCCAGCAGCAGCCTGAGGGGGCACACTAATGAAAAACTGTTTTTT.

The chain uses TRBV10-1 and TRBJ2-1; D call uncertain. Trimming removed 4 bases from V and 0 bases from J, with 10 bases in between. Germline V lookup: CDR1 WNHNN, CDR2 SYGVQD (reference sequence). The length of the CDR3 is 15 residues. CDR3 nucleotide sequence: TGCGCCAGCAGTGTACAGCTCAGCTCCTACAATGAGCAGTTCTTC. This translates into CASSVQLSSYNEQFF.

The rearrangement joins TRBV19 to TRBJ2-2, with 7 bases matching TRBD1. The CDR3 consists of 17 residues. The germline gives CDR1 LNHDA, CDR2 SQIVND (reference sequence). The trim removed 5 bases at V and 7 bases at J, leaving 16 bases unmatched. The CDR3 loop reads CASSGYRDRRPGGELFF. As DNA, the CDR3 is TGTGCCAGTAGTGGGTACCGGGACAGAAGACCAGGCGGGGAGCTGTTTTTT.

This chain uses TRBV19 with TRBJ1-5; no clear D. V shed 7 bases and J shed 3 bases, with 16 bases lying between them. Germline V CDR1 and CDR2: LNHDA, SQIVND (reference sequence). This CDR3 has 15 residues. The CDR3 DNA reads as TGTGCCAGTACCCCGGTAGTAACGATCAATCAGCCCCAGCATTTT. Protein sequence: CASTPVVTINQPQHF.

The chain combines TRBV5-1 with TRBJ2-5, with D perhaps TRBD2 (6 bases). The CDR3 consists of 15 residues. V dropped 2 bases and J dropped 0 bases, with 11 bases sitting between them. Germline assignment: CDR1 SGHRS and CDR2 YFSETQ. The CDR3 protein is CASSLFSGDQETQYF. The DNA of the CDR3 is TGCGCCAGCAGCTTATTTTCGGGGGACCAAGAGACCCAGTACTTC.

This clone was seen a few times. This chain connects TRBV3-1 (or the pseudogene TRBV3-2) to TRBJ1-5, with 8 bases identical to TRBD1. There are 15 residues in the CDR3. With 4 bases clipped from V and 5 bases from J, the junction kept 7 bases outside the gene matches. The germline V gene has CDR1 LGHDT and CDR2 YNNKEL (reference sequence). The CDR3 DNA sequence: TGTGCCAGCAGCCCTACGACAGGGGCCGATCAGCCCCAGCATTTT. Its protein is CASSPTTGADQPQHF.

This clone was seen only once. This rearrangement joins TRBV6-5 to TRBJ1-2; possible D gene TRBD1, 5 bases. V shed 8 bases and J shed 8 bases, with 18 bases lying between them. This CDR3 is built from 13 residues. Per the germline V gene, CDR1 is MNHEY and CDR2 is SVGAGI. The CDR3 DNA reads TGTGCCAGCCTCGCGGGGCTTCGCGGAGGCTACACCTTC. Its translation: CASLAGLRGGYTF.

The CDR3 bases are TGTGCCAGCAACACAGGGGGAGGCGAGACCCAGTACTTC. Translated: CASNTGGGETQYF. The V call is TRBV6-5, the J call TRBJ2-5; 8 nucleotides agree with TRBD1. The length of the CDR3 is 13 residues. J was trimmed by 5 bases and V by 7 bases; bases with no gene match: 6. In germline, CDR1 is MNHEY, CDR2 SVGAGI.

The rearrangement joins TRBV28 to TRBJ2-7; the D gene is possibly TRBD1 (6 bases). V was trimmed by 5 bases and J by 2 bases, leaving 13 bases between them. The CDR3 is 14 amino acids. CDR1 MDHEN and CDR2 SYDVKM come from the germline V gene. DNA of the CDR3: TGTGCCAGCAGTCAGGGGACACCGCCCTACGAGCAGTACTTC. Translating it yields CASSQGTPPYEQYF.

The rearrangement joins TRBV6-5 to TRBJ1-2; 9 positions agree with TRBD1. Per germline, CDR1 MNHEY and CDR2 SVGAGI. The CDR3 totals 13 residues. The J segment lost 4 bases and the V segment lost 4 bases, leaving 1 base of the junction unmatched. The CDR3 spells CASSSGQGYGYTF. The CDR3 DNA is TGTGCCAGCAGTTCGGGACAGGGCTATGGCTACACCTTC.

Only one count was recorded for this clone. The gene calls are TRBV7-9 and TRBJ1-4; 9 nucleotides align to TRBD1. The trim removed 6 bases at V and 8 bases at J, leaving 7 bases unmatched. The CDR3 consists of 14 residues. From germline, CDR1 is SEHNR and CDR2 FQNEAQ (reference sequence). The CDR3 spells CASSLQGAGEKLFF. The CDR3 DNA is TGTGCCAGCAGTTTACAGGGGGCAGGGGAAAAACTGTTTTTT.